This TCR beta chain was sequenced during a study of shared clonotypes between healthy human individuals. This clone was recorded once. What it recognizes is unknown. V was shortened by 0 bases and J by 5 bases, with 10 bases between the two germline ends. The CDR3 loop spans 14 amino acids. The germline V gene has CDR1 LNHNV and CDR2 YYDKDF (reference sequence). The data were produced by immunoSEQ multiplex PCR, yet TCRdb's version contains in-frame clones alone and is incomplete. The repertoire holds over a million clones, with 60% to 80% as singletons. Study observations and caveats: In general, naive subsets displayed greater estimated richness than memory subsets did.

Specimen: memory CD4+ T cells sorted from blood. The subset is: CD45RA-negative fraction. The source of this sequence is a man younger than 35 in good health. The gene calls are TRBV15 and TRBJ2-5; no clear D gene. The CDR3 reads CATSRDPSAETQYF. Written as DNA, the CDR3 is TGTGCCACCAGCAGAGATCCCAGCGCGGAGACCCAGTACTTC.